These T cell receptor beta chains were read from a single sample in a study of human T cells and chemical hapten exposure. Each CDR3 protein gets one entry after TCRdb re-called the RACE reads with MiXCR. The table has more than 75,000 distinct CDR3 sequences, about a tenth seen once. The sequences come from whole blood, collected in connection with sensitization to the hapten diphenylcyclopropenone (DPC). These receptors were taken from a woman in her 30s with alopecia areata. Some clones in this sample may be carry-over from other donors' samples. Each CDR3 is given with its conserved first and last residue. D genes are given only for firm matches. A clone size is listed for some rows: how often the clone was seen (once, few, many), or a class if it is expanded.

v_call	j_call	cdr3_length	clone_size	d_call	cdr3_aa	cdr3_nt
TRBV12-3/TRBV12-4	TRBJ1-5	15	few	.	CASSFSRSSNQPQHF	TGTGCCAGCAGTTTTTCCAGGAGTAGCAATCAGCCCCAGCATTTT
TRBV7-6	TRBJ1-3	16	.	TRBD1	CASSSGQAYSGNTIYF	TGTGCCAGCAGCTCGGGACAGGCCTACTCTGGAAACACCATATATTTT
TRBV19	TRBJ1-5	19	many	TRBD1	CASSPRDRGSNMGNQPQHF	TGTGCCAGTAGTCCTCGGGACAGGGGGTCAAATATGGGCAATCAGCCCCAGCATTTT
TRBV12-3/TRBV12-4	TRBJ2-1	15	many	TRBD1	CASTPPGTGYNEQFF	TGTGCCAGCACTCCGCCCGGGACAGGATACAATGAGCAGTTCTTC
TRBV20-1	TRBJ1-4	12	few	.	CSATYRAEKLFF	TGCAGTGCTACCTACAGGGCTGAAAAACTGTTTTTT
TRBV11-2	TRBJ2-4	11	few	.	CASSLSNIQYF	TGTGCCAGCAGCTTATCGAACATTCAGTACTTC
TRBV29-1	TRBJ2-1	11	many	.	CSVVGYNEQFF	TGCAGCGTGGTGGGGTACAATGAGCAGTTCTTC
TRBV10-3	TRBJ2-1	11	few	.	CAISKYNEQFF	TGTGCCATCAGTAAGTACAATGAGCAGTTCTTC
TRBV2	TRBJ2-1	18	.	TRBD2	CASRPGQGLAVRGIEQFF	TGTGCCAGCAGGCCGGGACAGGGACTAGCGGTACGGGGGATTGAGCAGTTCTTC
TRBV3-1	TRBJ1-4	14	.	.	CASSFVSWNEKLFF	TGTGCCAGCAGTTTCGTTTCCTGGAATGAAAAACTGTTTTTT